Following are 17 T cell receptor beta chains from one sample sequenced in a study of blood T cell repertoires in COVID-19. Assay: immunoSEQ multiplex PCR; the TCRdb copy retains only in-frame clones and omits some. Found here are about 270,000 clones, roughly 83% of them singletons; the top ten hold about 5.4%. The sample was peripheral blood. Receptor source: a woman aged 80 or over with COVID-19, enrolled during active disease.

The V and J genes are TRBV9 and TRBJ2-3; 8 positions match TRBD2. V was pared by 0 bases and J by 6 bases, with 9 bases of the junction left unmatched. This CDR3 has 16 amino acids. Germline CDR1 reads SGDLS; CDR2 reads YYNGEE. CDR3 residues: CASSVADGTRTDTQYF. The CDR3 region has the DNA TGTGCCAGCAGCGTAGCTGATGGGACTAGGACCGATACGCAGTATTTT.

This clone has only a few counts. CDR3 sequence (DNA): TGTGCCAGCAGCCGGCCGGGGGGGGCTAACTATGGCTACACCTTC. Amino acids: CASSRPGGANYGYTF. V usage is TRBV28 and J usage is TRBJ1-2, with D perhaps TRBD1 (5 bases). The germline CDR1 and CDR2 sequences are MDHEN and SYDVKM. There are 15 residues in the CDR3. V shed 6 bases and J shed 0 bases, with 14 bases lying between them.

V and J are TRBV18 and TRBJ1-6; D is unclear. V gave up 3 bases and J gave up 6 bases, with 9 bases separating them. CDR3 size: 14 residues. From germline, CDR1 is KGHSH and CDR2 LQKENI. Here the CDR3 reads CASSPSQPNSPLHF. For the CDR3, the DNA is TGTGCCAGCTCACCCTCACAGCCTAATTCACCCCTCCACTTT.

Written as DNA, the CDR3 is TGTGCCAGCGCCCTTACAGTGAATAGCAATCAGCCCCAGCATTTT. Protein product: CASALTVNSNQPQHF. This chain joins TRBV5-8 and TRBJ1-5, with unresolved D. This CDR3 spans 15 amino acids. Germline-derived CDR1 and CDR2 are SGHTS and YDEGEE. Trimming removed 7 bases from V and 0 bases from J, with 14 bases in between.

The chain recombines TRBV10-3 with TRBJ1-1; 9 nucleotides match TRBD1. This CDR3 is 14 amino acids long. CDR1 is ENHRY and CDR2 is SYGVKD in the germline V gene. V lost 6 bases, J lost 1 base, and 3 bases stayed unmatched. The CDR3 is CAIRMGQGNTEAFF. The DNA of the CDR3 is TGTGCCATCAGGATGGGACAGGGGAACACTGAAGCTTTCTTT.

The chain is built from TRBV19 and TRBJ1-2, with 7 bases identical to TRBD1. Germline CDR1 is LNHDA and CDR2 is SQIVND (reference sequence). V was pared by 5 bases and J by 7 bases, with 10 bases of the junction left unmatched. The CDR3 is made up of 14 amino acids. The CDR3 spells CASSPDWTGIGYTF. CDR3 coding DNA: TGTGCCAGTAGTCCCGACTGGACAGGCATTGGCTACACCTTC.

The chain employs TRBV18 and TRBJ2-7, with 11 bases matching TRBD2. Germline CDR1 reads KGHSH; CDR2 reads LQKENI. The V segment lost 0 bases and the J segment 0 bases; nucleotides outside the gene matches: 10. CDR3 length: 19 residues. CDR3 sequence: CASSPPVASGGSSSYEQYF. CDR3 coding DNA: TGTGCCAGCTCACCACCCGTAGCTAGCGGGGGGTCAAGCTCCTACGAGCAGTACTTC.

J is TRBJ1-1 and V is TRBV27; the D gene is possibly TRBD1 (5 bases). CDR1 and CDR2 from the germline V gene are MNHEY and SMNVEV (reference sequence). Trimming took off 10 bases at V and 3 bases at J, with 12 bases between the two ends. The CDR3 extends over 12 amino acids. CDR3 sequence: CAIWSRDTEAFF. The DNA of the CDR3 is TGTGCCATTTGGTCCAGGGACACTGAAGCTTTCTTT.

The rearrangement joins TRBV2 to TRBJ1-1; 7 positions match TRBD1. The trim removed 7 bases at V and 0 bases at J, leaving 5 bases unmatched. This CDR3 region has 14 residues. Germline CDR1 SNHLY, CDR2 FYNNEI. This chain's CDR3 is CASTRTGLNTEAFF. The CDR3, as DNA: TGTGCCAGCACTAGGACAGGATTGAACACTGAAGCTTTCTTT.

V gene TRBV5-1 combines with J gene TRBJ2-6; a weak D match, TRBD1 (6 bases). Deletions cut 6 bases from V and 6 bases from J, with 19 bases between. Germline V gene sequence: CDR1 SGHRS, CDR2 YFSETQ. This CDR3 has 16 amino acids. The CDR3 loop reads CASTESDSRLANVLTF. In DNA form, the CDR3 reads TGCGCCAGCACCGAATCGGACAGTCGACTGGCCAACGTCCTGACTTTC.

The chain recombines TRBV20-1 with TRBJ1-2; D may be TRBD1 (5 bases). Germline values: CDR1 DFQATT, CDR2 SNEGSKA (reference sequence). The CDR3 contains 11 residues. V shed 3 bases and J shed 4 bases, with 6 bases lying between them. In nucleotides, the CDR3 is TGCAGTGCTAGGACAGCCTATGGCTACACCTTC. Its translation is CSARTAYGYTF.

The J gene is TRBJ1-3, the V gene TRBV11-2; TRBD1 aligns across 9 bases. Per germline, CDR1 SGHAT and CDR2 FQNNGV. V trimming: 3 bases; J trimming: 0 bases; junction bases outside the gene matches: 6. This CDR3 spans 17 amino acids. The CDR3 here is CASSLGGQGRSGNTIYF. The CDR3 DNA sequence: TGTGCCAGCAGCTTGGGGGGACAGGGCCGCTCTGGAAACACCATATATTTT.

V usage is TRBV10-3 and J usage is TRBJ1-1, with D unclear. The CDR3 is made up of 13 amino acids. V dropped 3 bases and J dropped 1 base, with 6 bases sitting between them. Germline V gene data show CDR1 as ENHRY and CDR2 as SYGVKD. The CDR3 is CAISERENTEAFF. In DNA, the CDR3 is TGTGCCATCAGTGAACGGGAGAACACTGAAGCTTTCTTT.

The rearrangement joins TRBV24-1 to TRBJ2-1; TRBD1 aligns across 10 bases. V gave up 9 bases and J gave up 2 bases; unmatched junction bases: 6. CDR3 size: 15 residues. CDR1 and CDR2 (germline): KGHDR, SFDVKD. The CDR3 sequence is CATVRGQGPYNEQFF. The DNA for the CDR3 is TGTGCCACCGTTAGGGGACAGGGGCCCTACAATGAGCAGTTCTTC.

The J gene is TRBJ1-2, the V gene TRBV3-1 (or the pseudogene TRBV3-2); 9 bases match TRBD1. Per germline, CDR1 LGHDT and CDR2 YNNKEL (reference sequence). V lost 2 bases, J lost 7 bases, and 5 bases stayed unmatched. The CDR3 has 14 amino acids. In DNA, the CDR3 is TGTGCCAGCAGCCAACCGGGACAGGGAGGTGGCTACACCTTC. This codes for CASSQPGQGGGYTF.

The rearrangement joins TRBV12-3 or TRBV12-4 to TRBJ2-2, with a tentative D call TRBD2 (5 bases). V gave up 5 bases and J gave up 4 bases, with 8 bases separating them. This CDR3 is 13 amino acids long. CDR3 nucleotides: TGTGCCAGCAGTGTACTAGGCACCGGGGAGCTGTTTTTT. Translation gives CASSVLGTGELFF.

The rearrangement uses TRBV14 and TRBJ1-2; D perhaps matches TRBD1 (5 bases). V shed 5 bases and J shed 2 bases, with 12 bases lying between them. Germline V gene data show CDR1 as SGHDN and CDR2 as FVKESK. The CDR3 runs 14 residues. Here the CDR3 reads CASSKQAYNYGYTF. CDR3 bases: TGTGCCAGCAGCAAACAGGCTTACAACTATGGCTACACCTTC.